This T cell receptor (beta chain) was sequenced for a study of T-cell reconstitution after alpha-beta-depleted transplantation in children. Broader study findings: By one year post-transplant, T-cell counts and diversity largely arose from T cells that were newly produced. Several patients had high TCRbeta diversity at day 60; it came from surviving recipient T cells and thymic progenitors.

This sample's TCRbeta library carried unique molecular identifier barcodes. TCRdb passed the PCR reads through MiXCR, listing each CDR3 protein once. The data show hundreds of thousands of distinct CDR3 sequences, with roughly a sixth seen just once and approximately 40% held by the top ten. Germline values: CDR1 KGHDR, CDR2 SFDVKD. Trimming shortened V by 4 bases and J by 0 bases, and 6 bases separated the two germline ends. The CDR3 covers 14 residues. This clonotype has just a few counts. Its target is unknown. The chain carries TRBV24-1 and TRBJ2-1; possible D gene TRBD2, 5 bases. The sequence was obtained from a male patient between 2 and 10 years old who had a stem cell transplant for acute lymphoblastic leukemia, so the T cells may come from the graft donor. This specimen consisted of PBMCs, mostly from graft donor cells, obtained 360 days after TCRalphabeta/CD19-depleted stem cell transplant. CDR3: CATSEGSSYNEQFF. As DNA, the CDR3 is TGTGCCACCAGTGAAGGGAGCTCCTACAATGAGCAGTTCTTC.